This is a list of T cell receptor beta chains from one sample in a study of shared clonotypes between healthy human individuals. The table came from immunoSEQ multiplex PCR; TCRdb's copy has only in-frame clones and leaves some out. Seen here are 330,000 or so clones, over 70% observed once, and the top ten hold around 9.3%. Sequenced material: memory CD4+ T cells sorted from blood. All receptors come from a man younger than 45 in good health. CDR3s include the opening cysteine and the closing phenylalanine or tryptophan. A D gene is named only where the DNA matches it firmly. Expanded clones are given a class, and other clones once, few, many or no size at all.

D	V	J	size	DNA	CDR3
-	TRBV9	TRBJ2-1	-	TGTGCCAGCAGCGTAGGGAGCTCCTACAATGAGCAGTTCTTC	CASSVGSSYNEQFF
TRBD1	TRBV5-1	TRBJ2-2	-	TGCGCCAGCAGCTTGGAGGGGGCGCGGAGAGGGGAGCTGTTTTTT	CASSLEGARRGELFF
-	TRBV11-2	TRBJ2-5	-	TGTGCCAGCAGCCCCGTGCAACGGACCCAGTACTTC	CASSPVQRTQYF
-	TRBV11-2	TRBJ2-1	-	TGTGCCAGCAGCGTCACGGGACTCTACAATGAGCAGTTCTTC	CASSVTGLYNEQFF
TRBD2	TRBV25-1	TRBJ2-5	-	TGTGCCAGCAGTGGGGCCCGACCAGCGGGACAAGAGACCCAGTACTTC	CASSGARPAGQETQYF
-	TRBV2	TRBJ1-1	few	TGTGCCAGCTCCGGGAATACACGTGAAGCTTTCTTT	CASSGNTREAFF
-	TRBV6-1	TRBJ1-5	-	TGTGCCAGCAGTGGGACTACAGGGTCCAATCAGCCCCAGCATTTT	CASSGTTGSNQPQHF
-	TRBV27	TRBJ2-7	-	TGTGCCAGCGGGGCGCCGAGCGAATCCTACGAGCAGTACTTC	CASGAPSESYEQYF
-	TRBV11-2	TRBJ1-2	-	TGTGCCAGCAGCCAGGACGGAGGCTATGGCTACACCTTC	CASSQDGGYGYTF
-	TRBV18	TRBJ2-5	once	TGTGCCAGCTCACGGGAAGGTAACCAAGAGACCCAGTACTTC	CASSREGNQETQYF
-	TRBV7-8	TRBJ1-4	once	TGTGCCAGCAGCTCCAATTGGGGGGGTGCTAATGAAAAACTGTTTTTT	CASSSNWGGANEKLFF
-	TRBV18	TRBJ1-4	-	TGTGCCAGCATGACGGGGTCACAAGAAAAACTGTTTTTT	CASMTGSQEKLFF
-	TRBV7-8	TRBJ1-1	-	TGTGCCAGCAGCTTATCTGCAAGAATGAACACTGAAGCTTTCTTT	CASSLSARMNTEAFF
-	TRBV27	TRBJ2-1	-	TGTGCCAGCAGTCCACGGACTATTTCTATCTACAATGAGCAGTTCTTC	CASSPRTISIYNEQFF
-	TRBV9	TRBJ2-1	-	TGTGCCAGCAGCGTAGATGGCATTAAGATCTCCTACAATGAGCAGTTCTTC	CASSVDGIKISYNEQFF
-	TRBV7-9	TRBJ1-1	-	TGTGCCAGCAGCTTAGGGGGACGGGTGAACACTGAAGCTTTCTTT	CASSLGGRVNTEAFF
-	TRBV18	TRBJ2-3	few	TGTGCCAGCTCACCACCGACTCATACAGATACGCAGTATTTT	CASSPPTHTDTQYF
-	TRBV7-3	TRBJ2-6	-	TGTGCCAGCAGCTCCGGTGGCTCTGGGGCCAACGTCCTGACTTTC	CASSSGGSGANVLTF
TRBD2	TRBV2	TRBJ2-1	-	TGTGCCAGCAGCGTGACTCGAGGTCTAGCGGGGAATGAGCAGTTCTTC	CASSVTRGLAGNEQFF
TRBD1	TRBV7-9	TRBJ1-2	-	TGTGCCAGCAGCTCGTCCGGGACAGGGGGCTCTGGCTACACCTTC	CASSSSGTGGSGYTF
-	TRBV19	TRBJ2-2	-	TGTGCCAGTAGTGCGATAGCAACCACCGGGGAGCTGTTTTTT	CASSAIATTGELFF
-	TRBV7-2	TRBJ2-3	-	TGTGCCAGCTTGAGGGTGAAAGGGTCAGATACGCAGTATTTT	CASLRVKGSDTQYF
-	TRBV6-6	TRBJ2-7	-	TGTGCCAGCAGACCCCAGGGTTCATCATCCTACGAGCAGTACTTC	CASRPQGSSSYEQYF
TRBD2	TRBV7-6	TRBJ2-5	-	TGTGCCAGCAGCTTAGCTGCGACTAGCGGGAGTGGGCAGACCCAGTACTTC	CASSLAATSGSGQTQYF
-	TRBV30	TRBJ2-5	-	TGTGCCTGGGGCGAGGGAGGCCAGTACTTC	CAWGEGGQYF